This T cell receptor (beta chain) appears in the sequencing data of a study of monozygotic twins with inflammatory bowel disease (dated by TCRdb to between 2017 and 2020). In terms of the full investigation: The full study comprised some 30 monozygotic twin pairs: nine German pairs (four IBD-concordant, five IBD-discordant) and 19 IBD-discordant Danish pairs. The search for disease-associated traits relied mainly on comparing, within discordant pairs, IBD patients with their genetically identical healthy co-twins. Each individual had, on average, about 151 000 unique TCRalpha sequences and 181 000 unique TCRbeta sequences available for analysis.

Library preparation used 5' RACE. For each TCR library, approximately 3,700 ng of total RNA was used. For each sample, cDNA was synthesized in eight separate reactions using SMARTScribe reverse transcriptase. Unique molecular identifiers containing a 6-nucleotide sample barcode were introduced through template switching during cDNA synthesis. Amplification of TCRalpha and TCRbeta cDNA involved two nested PCRs of around 15 and 9 cycles, and each PCR was followed by bead purification. Before amplification, the cDNA was both treated with uracil DNA-glycosylase and purified with the QIAquick PCR purification kit. The second PCR added Illumina TruSeq-compatible adapters along with sample-specific barcodes. TapeStation and Qubit were used to check library quality and concentration, and about 5 ng of each library was pooled. Pooled libraries were sequenced on an Illumina HiSeq2500 single-index Rapid Run with 2 x 100 bp reads and custom sequencing primers. Per the original workflow: MiGEC version 1.2.6 was used for UMI-based consensus assembly to correct PCR and sequencing errors. MiXCR version 2.1.1 handled V(D)J alignment, clonotype assembly and CDR3 extraction. To normalise gene usage, clonotype sharing and MAIT/NKT TCR abundance, the analysis used the top 1000, 10 000 and 20 000 clonotypes per sample. Diversity was computed as the inverse Simpson index with the vegan R package after downsampling to 27 000 UMIs. Paired Mann-Whitney U tests on discordant twin pairs were used, with Benjamini-Hochberg multiple-testing correction. The reads went through TCRdb reprocessing, and each CDR3 protein sequence gets one entry with no DNA. TCRdb, not the original authors, processed these V and J calls. This sample's table carries about 210,000 distinct CDR3 sequences. Around 1.5% of the sample belongs to the ten largest clones.

The research as a whole found: The results gave no support for a single strong signal or clonotype linked to IBD. Differing immunosuppressive treatments among patients may have added background noise and inter-individual variability to the repertoires. Repertoire similarity did not differ between concordant and discordant twins, which could be due to limited statistical power. The analysis was unable to tell different T cell subtypes apart. IBD patients had lower TCRbeta repertoire diversity, measured by the inverse Simpson index, than their healthy co-twins. Compared with healthy twins, IBD patients had fewer clonotypes in common with other individuals, a difference most pronounced in patients showing signs of disease activity.

The CDR1 and CDR2 encoded by the germline V gene are SGHTA and FQGNSA. Inclusive of the bounding cysteine and phenylalanine, the CDR3 is 13 residues long. The DNA is unrecorded. About this clonotype: Its specific antigen is unknown.

An approximately 2.6 ml peripheral blood sample was drawn into PAXgene tubes per donor and stored at -80°C. Without any T cell sorting, total RNA was extracted from whole blood using the PAXgene blood miRNA kit on an automated QIAcube. Peripheral blood from monozygotic twin pairs who were concordant or discordant for inflammatory bowel disease underwent deep TCRalpha and TCRbeta repertoire profiling using unique molecular barcoding. Smoking habits were recorded for all twin pairs, and each individual was classified as a current, former or never smoker. Recombination connected TRBV7-2 to TRBJ2-5; with no DNA, the TCRdb D assignment of TRBD1 cannot be verified. The sequenced material came from blood. The clonotype comes from a human donor with ulcerative colitis or Crohn's disease, or a healthy co-twin of an affected twin (not recorded which). The CDR3 protein sequence reads: CASSVGSRGTQYF.